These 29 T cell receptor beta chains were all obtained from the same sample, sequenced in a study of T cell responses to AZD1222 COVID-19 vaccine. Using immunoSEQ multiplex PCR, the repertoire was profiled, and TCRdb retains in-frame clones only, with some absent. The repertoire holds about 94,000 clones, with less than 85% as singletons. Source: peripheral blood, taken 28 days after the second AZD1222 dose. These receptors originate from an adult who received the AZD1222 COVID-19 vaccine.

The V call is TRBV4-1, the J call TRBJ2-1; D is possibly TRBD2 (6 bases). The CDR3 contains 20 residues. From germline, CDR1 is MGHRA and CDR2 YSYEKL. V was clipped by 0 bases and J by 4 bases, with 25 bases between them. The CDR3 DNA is TGCGCCAGCAGCCAAGAAGCTGTAGCGGTTCAACAAATTGGGTACAATGAGCAGTTCTTC. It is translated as CASSQEAVAVQQIGYNEQFF.

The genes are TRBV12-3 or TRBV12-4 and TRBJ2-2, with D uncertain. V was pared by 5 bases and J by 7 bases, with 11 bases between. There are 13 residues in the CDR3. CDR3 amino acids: CASSPADIGELFF. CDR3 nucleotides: TGTGCCAGCAGTCCCGCCGATATCGGGGAGCTGTTTTTT.

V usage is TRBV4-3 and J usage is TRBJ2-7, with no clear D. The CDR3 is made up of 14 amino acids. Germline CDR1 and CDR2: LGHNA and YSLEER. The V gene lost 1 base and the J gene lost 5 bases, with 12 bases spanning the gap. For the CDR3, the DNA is TGCGCCAGCAGCCAAGGGTATAGTCCTAACGAGCAGTACTTC. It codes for CASSQGYSPNEQYF.

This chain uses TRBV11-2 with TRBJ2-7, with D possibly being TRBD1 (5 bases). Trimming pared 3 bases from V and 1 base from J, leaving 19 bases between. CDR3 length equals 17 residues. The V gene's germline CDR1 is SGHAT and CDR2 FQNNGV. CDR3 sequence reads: CASSLIAGRKGSYEQYF. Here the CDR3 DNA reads TGTGCCAGCAGCTTGATAGCAGGCCGGAAGGGGTCCTACGAGCAGTACTTC.

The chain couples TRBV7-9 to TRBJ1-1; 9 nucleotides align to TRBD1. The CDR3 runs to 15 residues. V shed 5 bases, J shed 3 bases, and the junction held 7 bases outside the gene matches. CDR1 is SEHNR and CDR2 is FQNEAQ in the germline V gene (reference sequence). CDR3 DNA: TGTGCCAGCAGCCCCAGGGACAGGGCGGACACTGAAGCTTTCTTT. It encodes CASSPRDRADTEAFF.

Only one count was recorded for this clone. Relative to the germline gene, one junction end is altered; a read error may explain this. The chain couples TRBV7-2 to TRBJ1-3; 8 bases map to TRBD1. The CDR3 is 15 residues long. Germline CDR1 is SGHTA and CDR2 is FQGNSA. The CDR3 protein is CASSFSGGSENTIYF. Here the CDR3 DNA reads TGTGCCAGCAGCTTCTCAGGGGGCTCTGAAAACACCATATATTTT.

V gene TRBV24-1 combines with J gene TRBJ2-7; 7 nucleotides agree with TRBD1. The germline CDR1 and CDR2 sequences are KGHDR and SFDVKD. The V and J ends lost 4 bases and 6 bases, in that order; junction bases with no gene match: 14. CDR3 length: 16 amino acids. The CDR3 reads CATSDRTGLGKGEQYF. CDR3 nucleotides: TGTGCCACCAGTGACCGGACAGGTTTGGGTAAGGGCGAGCAGTACTTC.

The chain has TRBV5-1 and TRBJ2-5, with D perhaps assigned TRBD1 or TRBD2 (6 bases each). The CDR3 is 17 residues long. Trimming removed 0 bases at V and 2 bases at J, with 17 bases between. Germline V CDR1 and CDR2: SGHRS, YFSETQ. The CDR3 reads CASSLAWGARTQETQYF. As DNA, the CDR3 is TGCGCCAGCAGCTTGGCCTGGGGGGCTCGGACTCAAGAGACCCAGTACTTC.

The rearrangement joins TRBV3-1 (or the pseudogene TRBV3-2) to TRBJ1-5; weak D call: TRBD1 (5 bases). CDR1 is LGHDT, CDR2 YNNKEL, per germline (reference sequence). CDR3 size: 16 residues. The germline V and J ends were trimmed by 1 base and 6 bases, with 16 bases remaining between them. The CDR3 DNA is TGTGCCAGCAGCCAAGGGAGCACCGGGGGGGTTCAGCCCCAGCATTTT. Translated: CASSQGSTGGVQPQHF.

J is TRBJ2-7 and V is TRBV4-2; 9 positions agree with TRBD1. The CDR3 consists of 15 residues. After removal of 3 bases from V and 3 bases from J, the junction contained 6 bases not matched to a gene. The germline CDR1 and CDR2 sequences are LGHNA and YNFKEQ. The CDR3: CASSQPGQGNYEQYF. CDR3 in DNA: TGTGCCAGCAGCCAGCCCGGACAGGGGAACTACGAGCAGTACTTC.

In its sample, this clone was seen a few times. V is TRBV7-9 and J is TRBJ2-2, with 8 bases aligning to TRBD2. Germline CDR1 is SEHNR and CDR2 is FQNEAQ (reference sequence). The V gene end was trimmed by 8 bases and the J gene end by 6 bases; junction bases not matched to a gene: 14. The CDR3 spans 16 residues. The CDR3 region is CASPLSQRGPAGELFF. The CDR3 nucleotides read TGTGCCAGCCCTCTCTCCCAGCGGGGGCCCGCCGGGGAGCTGTTTTTT.

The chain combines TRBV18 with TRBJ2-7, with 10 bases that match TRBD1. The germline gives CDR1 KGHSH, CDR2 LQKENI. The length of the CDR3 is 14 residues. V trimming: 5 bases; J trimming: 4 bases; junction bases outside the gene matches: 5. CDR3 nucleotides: TGTGCCAGCTCAGGACGGGACAGGGGTTACGAGCAGTACTTC. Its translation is CASSGRDRGYEQYF.

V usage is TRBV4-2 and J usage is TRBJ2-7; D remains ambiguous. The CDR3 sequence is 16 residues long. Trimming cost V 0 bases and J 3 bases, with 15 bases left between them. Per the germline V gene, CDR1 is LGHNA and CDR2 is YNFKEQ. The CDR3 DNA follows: TGTGCCAGCAGCCAAGATCCGTCCCCCATCAGCTACGAGCAGTACTTC. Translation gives CASSQDPSPISYEQYF.

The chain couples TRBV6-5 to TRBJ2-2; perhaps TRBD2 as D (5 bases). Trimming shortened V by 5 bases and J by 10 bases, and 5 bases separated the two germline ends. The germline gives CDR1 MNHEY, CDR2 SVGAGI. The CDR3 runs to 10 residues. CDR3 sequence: CASSREELFF. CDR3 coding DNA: TGTGCCAGCAGTCGGGAGGAGCTGTTTTTT.

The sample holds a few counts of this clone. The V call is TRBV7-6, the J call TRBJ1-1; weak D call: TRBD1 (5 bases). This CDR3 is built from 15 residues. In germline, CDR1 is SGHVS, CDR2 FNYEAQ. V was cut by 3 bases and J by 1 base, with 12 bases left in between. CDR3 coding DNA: TGTGCCAGCAGCTTGATGCGGGGCCCGAACACTGAAGCTTTCTTT. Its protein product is CASSLMRGPNTEAFF. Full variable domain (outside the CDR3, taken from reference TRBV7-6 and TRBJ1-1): GAGVSQSPRYKVTKRGQDVALRCDPISGHVSLYWYRQALGQGPEFLTYFNYEAQQDKSGLPNDRFSAERPEGSISTLTIQRTEQRDSAMYRCASSLMRGPNTEAFFGQGTRLTVV.

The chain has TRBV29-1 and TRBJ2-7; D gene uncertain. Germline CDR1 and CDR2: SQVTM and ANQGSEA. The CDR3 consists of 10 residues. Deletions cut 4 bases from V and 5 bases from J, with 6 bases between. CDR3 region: CSVGDNEQYF. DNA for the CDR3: TGCAGCGTTGGCGACAACGAGCAGTACTTC.

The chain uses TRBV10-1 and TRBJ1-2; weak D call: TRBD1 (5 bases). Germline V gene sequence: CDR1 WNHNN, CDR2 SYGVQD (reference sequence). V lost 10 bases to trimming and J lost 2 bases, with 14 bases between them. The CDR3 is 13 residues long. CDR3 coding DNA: TGCGCCACCTCGCAGGGCTCGAACTATGGCTACACCTTC. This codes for CATSQGSNYGYTF.

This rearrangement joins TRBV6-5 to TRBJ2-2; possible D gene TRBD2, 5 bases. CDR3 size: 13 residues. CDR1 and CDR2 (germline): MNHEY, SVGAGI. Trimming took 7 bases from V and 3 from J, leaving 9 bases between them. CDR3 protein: CASTSGDTGELFF. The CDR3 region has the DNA TGTGCCAGCACATCCGGGGACACCGGGGAGCTGTTTTTT.

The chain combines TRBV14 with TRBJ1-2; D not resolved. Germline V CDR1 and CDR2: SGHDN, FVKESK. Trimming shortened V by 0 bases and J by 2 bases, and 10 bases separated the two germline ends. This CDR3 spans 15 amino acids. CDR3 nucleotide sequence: TGTGCCAGCAGCCAAGATCCGAGATGGAACTATGGCTACACCTTC. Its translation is CASSQDPRWNYGYTF.

The CDR3 bases are TGTGCCAGCAGCGAGGGACAGGACAAAGCTTTCTTT. It codes for CASSEGQDKAFF. The chain has TRBV3-1 (or the pseudogene TRBV3-2) and TRBJ1-1; the match to TRBD1 covers 8 bases. There are 12 residues in the CDR3. V trimming: 5 bases; J trimming: 9 bases; junction bases outside the gene matches: 5. Per the germline V gene, CDR1 is LGHDT and CDR2 is YNNKEL (reference sequence).

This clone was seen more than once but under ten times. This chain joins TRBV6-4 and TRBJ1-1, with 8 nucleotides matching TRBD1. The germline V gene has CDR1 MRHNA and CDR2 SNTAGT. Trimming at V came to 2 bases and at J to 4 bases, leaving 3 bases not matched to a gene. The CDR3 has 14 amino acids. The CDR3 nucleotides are TGTGCCAGCAGTGACACGGACAGGGCCACTGAAGCTTTCTTT. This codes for CASSDTDRATEAFF.

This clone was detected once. This chain's CDR3 is CASSSVPYEQYF. The CDR3 DNA follows: TGTGCCAGCAGTAGTGTTCCCTACGAGCAGTACTTC. V usage is TRBV2 and J usage is TRBJ2-7; D not resolved. CDR3 length: 12 residues. The V end lost 5 bases, the J end lost 2 bases, and 7 bases lay between the germline ends. Germline V CDR1 and CDR2: SNHLY, FYNNEI.

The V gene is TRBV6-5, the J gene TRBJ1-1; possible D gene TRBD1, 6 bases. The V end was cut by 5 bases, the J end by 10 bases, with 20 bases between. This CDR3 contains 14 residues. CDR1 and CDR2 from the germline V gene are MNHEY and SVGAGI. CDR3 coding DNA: TGTGCCAGCAGTACCACCGGGGGGGCGCGGTTAGCTTTCTTT. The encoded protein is CASSTTGGARLAFF.

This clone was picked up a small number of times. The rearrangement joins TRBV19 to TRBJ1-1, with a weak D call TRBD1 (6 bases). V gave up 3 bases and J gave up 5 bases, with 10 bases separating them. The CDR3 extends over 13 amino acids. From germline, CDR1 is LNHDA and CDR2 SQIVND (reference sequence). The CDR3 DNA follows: TGTGCCAGTAGTATTGAGGGGGGGACTGAAGCTTTCTTT. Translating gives CASSIEGGTEAFF.

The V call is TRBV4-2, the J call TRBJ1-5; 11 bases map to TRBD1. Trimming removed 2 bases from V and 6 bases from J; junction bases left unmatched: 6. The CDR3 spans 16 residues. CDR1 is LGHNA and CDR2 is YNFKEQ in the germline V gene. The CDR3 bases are TGTGCCAGCAGCCAACCCGGGACAGGGGGGGCTCAGCCCCAGCATTTT. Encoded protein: CASSQPGTGGAQPQHF.

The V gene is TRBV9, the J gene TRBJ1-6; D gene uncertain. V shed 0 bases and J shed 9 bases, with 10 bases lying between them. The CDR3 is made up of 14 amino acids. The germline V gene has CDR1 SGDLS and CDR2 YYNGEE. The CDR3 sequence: CASSVGSTGSPLHF. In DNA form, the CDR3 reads TGTGCCAGCAGCGTAGGTAGTACGGGTTCACCCCTCCACTTT.

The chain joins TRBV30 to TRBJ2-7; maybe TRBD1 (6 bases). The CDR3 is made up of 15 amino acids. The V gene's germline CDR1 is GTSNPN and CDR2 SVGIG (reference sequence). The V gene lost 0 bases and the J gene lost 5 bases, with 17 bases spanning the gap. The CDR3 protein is CAWSVPSQGWDEQYF. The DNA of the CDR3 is TGTGCCTGGAGTGTACCGTCACAGGGTTGGGACGAGCAGTACTTC.

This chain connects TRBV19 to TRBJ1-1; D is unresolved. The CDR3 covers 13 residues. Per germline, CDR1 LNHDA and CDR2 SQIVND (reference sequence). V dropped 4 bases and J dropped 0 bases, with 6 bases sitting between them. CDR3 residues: CASSTGLNTEAFF. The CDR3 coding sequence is TGTGCCAGTAGTACCGGACTGAACACTGAAGCTTTCTTT.

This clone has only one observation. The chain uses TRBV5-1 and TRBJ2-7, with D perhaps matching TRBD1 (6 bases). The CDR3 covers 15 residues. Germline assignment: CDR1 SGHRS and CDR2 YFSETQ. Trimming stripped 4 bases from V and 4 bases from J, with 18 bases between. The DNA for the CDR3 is TGCGCCAGCAGCCGCCGTGGGGGCCAGGCATACGAGCAGTACTTC. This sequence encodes CASSRRGGQAYEQYF. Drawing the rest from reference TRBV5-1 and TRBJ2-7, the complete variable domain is KAGVTQTPRYLIKTRGQQVTLSCSPISGHRSVSWYQQTPGQGLQFLFEYFSETQRNKGNFPGRFSGRQFSNSRSEMNVSTLELGDSALYLCASSRRGGQAYEQYFGPGTRLTVT.